The sequence of this TCR beta chain was determined in a study of blood T cell repertoires in COVID-19. Method: immunoSEQ multiplex PCR; TCRdb's copy keeps in-frame clones and lacks some. The sample records over 200,000 clones, about 86% being singletons. This CDR3 region has 17 residues. The chain combines TRBV21-1 with TRBJ1-4. TRBV21-1 is noted as a pseudogene. This TCR was sampled from a woman aged 30 to 39 who had been exposed to COVID-19. Sequencing used PBMCs or T cells enriched from blood (not recorded which). The CDR3 sequence is CASSKSSRQGGQEKLFF. Here the CDR3 DNA reads TGTGCCAGCAGCAAAAGCTCCCGCCAGGGAGGCCAAGAAAAACTGTTTTTT.